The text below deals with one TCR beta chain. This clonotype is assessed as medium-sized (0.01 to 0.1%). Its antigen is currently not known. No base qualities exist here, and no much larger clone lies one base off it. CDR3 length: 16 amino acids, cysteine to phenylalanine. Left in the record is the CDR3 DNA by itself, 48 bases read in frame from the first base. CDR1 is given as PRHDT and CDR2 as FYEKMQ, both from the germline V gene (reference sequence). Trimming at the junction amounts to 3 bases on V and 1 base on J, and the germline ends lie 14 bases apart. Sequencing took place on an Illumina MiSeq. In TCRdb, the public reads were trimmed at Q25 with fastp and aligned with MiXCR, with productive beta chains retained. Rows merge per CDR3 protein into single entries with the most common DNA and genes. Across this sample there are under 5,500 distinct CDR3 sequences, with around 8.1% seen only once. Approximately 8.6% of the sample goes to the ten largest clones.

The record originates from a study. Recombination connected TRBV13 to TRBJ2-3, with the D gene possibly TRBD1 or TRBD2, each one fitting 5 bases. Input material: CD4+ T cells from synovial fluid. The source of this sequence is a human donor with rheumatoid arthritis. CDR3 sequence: CASSLAWGRGTDTQYF. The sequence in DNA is TGTGCCAGCAGCTTGGCGTGGGGGAGAGGCACAGATACGCAGTATTTT.